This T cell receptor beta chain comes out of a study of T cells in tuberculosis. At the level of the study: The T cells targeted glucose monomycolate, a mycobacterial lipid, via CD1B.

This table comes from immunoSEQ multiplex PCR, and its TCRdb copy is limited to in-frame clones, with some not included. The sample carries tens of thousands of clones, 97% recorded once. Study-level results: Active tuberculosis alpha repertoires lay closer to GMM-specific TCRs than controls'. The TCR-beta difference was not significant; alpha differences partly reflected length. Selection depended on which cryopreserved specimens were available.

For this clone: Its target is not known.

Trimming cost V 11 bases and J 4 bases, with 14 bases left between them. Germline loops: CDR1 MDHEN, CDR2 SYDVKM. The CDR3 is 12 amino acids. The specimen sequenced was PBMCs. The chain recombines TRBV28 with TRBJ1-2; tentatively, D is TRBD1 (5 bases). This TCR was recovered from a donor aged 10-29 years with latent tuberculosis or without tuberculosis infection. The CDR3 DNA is TGTGCCGTAGCAGGACAAGCCTATGGCTACACCTTC. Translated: CAVAGQAYGYTF.